The 18 T cell receptor beta chains below were found in one sample sequenced in a study of blood T cell repertoires in COVID-19. Generated by immunoSEQ multiplex PCR, the TCRdb table keeps only in-frame clones and is missing some. The data contain roughly 120,000 clones, roughly 90% of them seen just once; the ten biggest clones take up around 4.6%. The sequenced sample consisted of peripheral blood. These receptors all stem from a man aged 60-69 years with COVID-19, enrolled during active disease.

The V and J genes are TRBV9 and TRBJ2-7, with 9 bases lining up with TRBD2. Germline-derived CDR1 and CDR2 are SGDLS and YYNGEE. CDR3 length: 16 amino acids. J lost 0 bases, V lost 3 bases, and 7 bases had no gene match. The CDR3 is CASSESGTSTSYEQYF. DNA for the CDR3: TGTGCCAGCAGCGAATCCGGGACTAGCACCTCCTACGAGCAGTACTTC.

The chain carries TRBV19 and TRBJ2-2, with 7 bases aligning to TRBD1. Germline V gene sequence: CDR1 LNHDA, CDR2 SQIVND (reference sequence). V was pared by 7 bases and J by 10 bases, with 12 bases of the junction left unmatched. The CDR3 is 14 amino acids. The CDR3 sequence is CASTRPQGEPELFF. For the CDR3, the DNA is TGTGCCAGTACCAGACCCCAGGGGGAACCGGAGCTGTTTTTT.

This clone has a single count. The gene calls are TRBV24-1 and TRBJ2-1; TRBD1 matches at 9 bases. The CDR3 is 18 amino acids. Germline V gives CDR1 KGHDR, CDR2 SFDVKD. V dropped 4 bases and J dropped 5; count of bases not matched to a gene: 14. The CDR3, as DNA: TGTGCCACCAGTGAGAGGACAGGGGTCAGTGGGGATAACAATGAGCAGTTCTTC. Translating gives CATSERTGVSGDNNEQFF.

V usage is TRBV15 and J usage is TRBJ1-6, with D hard to call. The germline CDR1 and CDR2 sequences are LNHNV and YYDKDF (reference sequence). The V end was cut by 0 bases, the J end by 7 bases, with 10 bases between. The CDR3 is 15 amino acids. CDR3 sequence: CATSRELAENSPLHF. The CDR3 DNA sequence: TGTGCCACCAGCAGAGAGTTGGCGGAAAATTCACCCCTCCACTTT.

The rearrangement links TRBV7-9 to TRBJ2-3; TRBD2 matches at 11 bases. The CDR3 is made up of 14 amino acids. V dropped 5 bases and J dropped 4; count of bases not matched to a gene: 2. Germline V gene sequence: CDR1 SEHNR, CDR2 FQNEAQ (reference sequence). The CDR3 sequence: CASSLSGRADTQYF. In nucleotides, the CDR3 is TGTGCCAGCAGCCTTAGCGGGAGGGCAGATACGCAGTATTTT.

This chain uses TRBV28 with TRBJ2-1; D is unclear. The germline V gene has CDR1 MDHEN and CDR2 SYDVKM. V dropped 5 bases and J dropped 11 bases, with 10 bases sitting between them. The CDR3 spans 11 residues. CDR3 DNA sequence: TGTGCCAGCAGTCCCTCGGTGAAGCAGTTCTTC. Translating it yields CASSPSVKQFF.

The chain recombines TRBV9 with TRBJ1-3; tentatively, D is TRBD1 (5 bases). V shed 4 bases and J shed 0 bases, with 20 bases lying between them. In germline, CDR1 is SGDLS, CDR2 YYNGEE. The CDR3 extends over 18 amino acids. CDR3 DNA: TGTGCCAGCAGCTCGAGGTCCGGGGGTCCACTCTCTGGAAACACCATATATTTT. It specifies CASSSRSGGPLSGNTIYF.

The V gene is TRBV7-6, the J gene TRBJ1-5, with 7 nucleotides matching TRBD1. The V and J ends lost 6 bases and 6 bases, in that order; junction bases with no gene match: 17. In germline, CDR1 is SGHVS, CDR2 FNYEAQ. The CDR3 spans 17 residues. CDR3 sequence reads: CASSSQGTGSEGQPQHF. In DNA form, the CDR3 reads TGTGCCAGCAGTTCACAGGGGACTGGCTCTGAGGGTCAGCCCCAGCATTTT.

Remarks on this clone: One end of the junction does not line up with germline, which may come from a read error. The rearrangement links TRBV24-1 to TRBJ2-2; 9 nucleotides match TRBD2. In germline, CDR1 is KGHDR, CDR2 SFDVKD. The CDR3 is 17 residues long. CDR3 loop: CATSAEREALGHRGAVF. CDR3 DNA: TGTGCCACCAGTGCCGAGCGGGAGGCGCTCGGGCACCGGGGAGCTGTTTTT.

This chain connects TRBV6-5 to TRBJ2-7; 12 bases agree with TRBD1. The germline V gene encodes CDR1 MNHEY and CDR2 SVGAGI. The CDR3 has 14 amino acids. V lost 5 bases to trimming and J lost 9 bases; unmatched junction nucleotides: 8. CDR3 sequence (DNA): TGTGCCAGCAGTACCCGGGACAGGGGGCTATTGCAGTACTTC. Its protein is CASSTRDRGLLQYF.

This chain joins TRBV5-1 and TRBJ2-4, with a possible D match to TRBD1 (5 bases). Trimming removed 4 bases from V and 0 bases from J, with 11 bases in between. Per the germline V gene, CDR1 is SGHRS and CDR2 is YFSETQ. This CDR3 contains 15 residues. The CDR3 nucleotides read TGCGCCAGCAGCGTAAACAGGTCAGCCAAAAACATTCAGTACTTC. Amino acids: CASSVNRSAKNIQYF.

This chain connects TRBV3-1 (or the pseudogene TRBV3-2) to TRBJ1-5; D is unresolved. Looked up from germline, CDR1 is LGHDT and CDR2 is YNNKEL (reference sequence). V was trimmed by 4 bases and J by 7 bases, leaving 11 bases between them. The CDR3 is made up of 13 amino acids. CDR3 sequence: CASSLGGSQPQHF. Here the CDR3 DNA reads TGTGCCAGCAGCCTAGGTGGGAGCCAGCCCCAGCATTTT.

The CDR3 nucleotides are TGTGCCAGCAGCCCGACTAGCGGGCGCACCTACGAGCAGTACTTC. This gives the protein CASSPTSGRTYEQYF. The rearrangement links TRBV7-9 to TRBJ2-7, with TRBD2 matching over 10 bases. Germline lookup yields CDR1 SEHNR and CDR2 FQNEAQ (reference sequence). J gave up 2 bases and V 5 bases, and 6 bases lay outside the gene matches. This CDR3 is 15 amino acids long.

The J gene is TRBJ1-3, the V gene TRBV9; TRBD1 is a possible D gene (5 bases). V was pared by 0 bases and J by 4 bases, with 14 bases between. Germline loops: CDR1 SGDLS, CDR2 YYNGEE. CDR3 length: 16 residues. CDR3 residues: CASSVEGLRQGNTIYF. The DNA of the CDR3 is TGTGCCAGCAGCGTAGAGGGGCTACGACAGGGAAACACCATATATTTT.

The J gene is TRBJ2-7, the V gene TRBV9; D is undetermined. CDR1 is SGDLS and CDR2 is YYNGEE in the germline V gene. V was clipped by 1 base and J by 2 bases, with 7 bases between them. CDR3 length: 13 amino acids. The CDR3 DNA reads TGTGCCAGCAGCGTAAGCGAGGCCTACGAGCAGTACTTC. It is translated as CASSVSEAYEQYF.

The chain combines TRBV11-3 with TRBJ1-2; 7 bases are shared with TRBD1. V shed 2 bases and J 4 bases; nucleotides not matched to a gene: 10. CDR1 is SGHNT, CDR2 YENEEA, per germline. CDR3 length: 16 residues. The CDR3 coding sequence is TGTGCCAGCAGCTTATCCCGACAGGGCGGTGGCTATGGCTACACCTTC. The encoded protein is CASSLSRQGGGYGYTF. The variable domain in full, completed from reference TRBV11-3 and TRBJ1-2, reads EAGVVQSPRYKIIEKKQPVAFWCNPISGHNTLYWYLQNLGQGPELLIRYENEEAVDDSQLPKDRFSAERLKGVDSTLKIQPAELGDSAVYLCASSLSRQGGGYGYTFGSGTRLTVV.

DNA of the CDR3: TGTGCCAGTGGCAGGGGGCATGAAAAACTGTTTTTT. This codes for CASGRGHEKLFF. The genes are TRBV7-9 and TRBJ1-4; 8 positions agree with TRBD1. The CDR3 length is 12 residues. Germline V CDR1 and CDR2: SEHNR, FQNEAQ (reference sequence). V was clipped by 9 bases and J by 6 bases; unmatched bases: 3.

V usage is TRBV2 and J usage is TRBJ2-7; D is unresolved. This CDR3 comprises 13 residues. V lost 7 bases, J lost 0 bases, and 10 bases lay in between. Germline CDR1 SNHLY, CDR2 FYNNEI. The CDR3 DNA reads as TGTGCCAGCAAGAGTGACACCTCCTACGAGCAGTACTTC. This sequence encodes CASKSDTSYEQYF. The variable domain in full, with the rest retrieved from reference TRBV2 and TRBJ2-7, is EPEVTQTPSHQVTQMGQEVILRCVPISNHLYFYWYRQILGQKVEFLVSFYNNEISEKSEIFDDQFSVERPDGSNFTLKIRSTKLEDSAMYFCASKSDTSYEQYFGPGTRLTVT.